The source of this T cell receptor beta chain is a study of CD8 T cells in Susac syndrome. Background on the study: Treatment at blood withdrawal was none, corticosteroids, or intravenous immunoglobulin alone in Susac syndrome patients.

This CDR3 region has 13 residues. V was pared by 0 bases and J by 13 bases, with 8 bases of the junction left unmatched. TCR beta sequencing covered blood CD8+ and CD4+ T cells. Through negative isolation, CD4+ and CD8+ T cells were obtained, while TEMRA cells were enriched using FACS. The RNA, about 0.5 to 1 ug, was put through reverse transcription using random hexamers. Multiplex immunoSEQ PCR targeted 54 Vbeta and 13 Jbeta TCR beta segments. MiXCR was run by TCRdb on the immunoSEQ multiplex PCR reads, yielding one entry per CDR3 protein. The sample contains roughly 140,000 distinct CDR3 sequences, roughly 95% of which appear only once.

The sequence came from a human donor with Susac syndrome. Sequenced material: CD4+ T cells from PBMCs. The gene calls are TRBV12-3 or TRBV12-4 and TRBJ1-1, with 7 bases lining up with TRBD1. The chain's CDR3 is CASSLAPDRVIFF. CDR3 DNA sequence: TGTGCCAGCAGTTTAGCGCCAGACAGGGTGATTTTCTTT.